The clone carrying this T cell receptor (beta chain) appeared a single time. No antigen is known for it. The data were produced by immunoSEQ multiplex PCR, yet TCRdb's version contains in-frame clones alone and is incomplete. The table lists under 140,000 clones, over 85% of them singletons. The sample comes from a study of graft-versus-host responses after intestinal transplantation. In the study overall: Multivisceral, liver-intestinal, or isolated intestinal grafts went to recipients. After anti-thymocyte globulin induction, recipients took tacrolimus and steroids for 2 to 3 years.

Points from the study as a whole: GvH clones surfaced in recipient marrow, some emerging earlier in ileum or blood. An association linked early post-transplant HvG declines with peak circulating GvH clone levels.

The sample in question was unstimulated CD8+ T cells sorted from spleen or lymph node cells, obtained before intestinal transplant. The sequence was collected from a human donor who received an intestinal transplant.

The CDR3: CASSLGAGDSYEQYF. CDR3 nucleotide sequence: TGTGCCAGCAGCCTCGGGGCAGGCGACTCCTACGAGCAGTACTTC. V gene TRBV11-2 combines with J gene TRBJ2-7, with D perhaps being TRBD1 or TRBD2 (5 bases each). V was trimmed by 5 bases and J by 0 bases, leaving 14 bases between them. The CDR3 consists of 15 residues. Germline CDR1 reads SGHAT; CDR2 reads FQNNGV.